This entry describes one T cell receptor (beta chain). These data are taken from a study of CD8 T cells in Susac syndrome. RNA amounts of about 0.5 to 1 ug underwent reverse transcription with random hexamers. TCRdb reprocessed the immunoSEQ multiplex PCR reads via MiXCR and lists one record per CDR3 protein. The table has about 200,000 distinct CDR3 sequences, over 90% seen once. The specimen was CD4+ T cells from PBMCs. The sequence came from a human donor with multiple sclerosis.

For the CDR3, the DNA is TGCAGTGCTAGAGGCGCTAGCGGGGGGCTCTTCAATGAGCAGTTCTTC. Amino acid sequence: CSARGASGGLFNEQFF. The chain combines TRBV20-1 with TRBJ2-1; 11 bases map to TRBD2. Looked up from germline, CDR1 is DFQATT and CDR2 is SNEGSKA (reference sequence). This CDR3 is built from 16 residues. The V and J ends lost 1 base and 6 bases, in that order; junction bases with no gene match: 8.